A single sample is the source of the 18 T cell receptor beta chains below, sequenced in a study of T-cell memory formation after mild COVID-19. TCRdb re-called the 5' RACE reads through MiXCR, storing one row per CDR3 protein. This sample carries around 190,000 distinct CDR3 sequences, under 20% of them seen once, and the ten largest clones take roughly 3.7%. The specimen sequenced was PBMCs or a T cell subset sorted from them (not recorded which). These receptor sequences come from a man aged 18 to 30 who had mild COVID-19 (a few samples of this study predate the infection). Cell type and time point are not known.

The chain carries TRBV5-1 and TRBJ2-1; 7 bases match TRBD2. The V gene's germline CDR1 is SGHRS and CDR2 YFSETQ. The V segment lost 6 bases and the J segment 0 bases; nucleotides outside the gene matches: 9. CDR3 length equals 16 residues. The CDR3 nucleotides read TGCGCCAGCACCCCTGCCGGGGGGAGCTCCTACAATGAGCAGTTCTTC. It yields the protein CASTPAGGSSYNEQFF.

This clonotype has only a few counts. J is TRBJ2-3 and V is TRBV28, with 10 positions matching TRBD1. V lost 7 bases, J lost 3 bases, and 4 bases stayed unmatched. Germline V gene sequence: CDR1 MDHEN, CDR2 SYDVKM. This CDR3 comprises 14 residues. The CDR3 DNA reads as TGTGCCAGCACCCCGGGACAGGGGACAGATACGCAGTATTTT. This gives the protein CASTPGQGTDTQYF.

There are a few counts of this clonotype. The genes are TRBV20-1 and TRBJ2-1, with TRBD2 as a possible D gene (5 bases). The length of the CDR3 is 13 residues. Germline CDR1 and CDR2: DFQATT and SNEGSKA (reference sequence). Trimming pared 6 bases from V and 0 bases from J, leaving 9 bases between. Here the CDR3 DNA reads TGCAGTGCCCTAGCCCTCTCCTACAATGAGCAGTTCTTC. Translated, it gives CSALALSYNEQFF.

The table lists this clonotype with many counts. The V and J genes are TRBV12-3 or TRBV12-4 and TRBJ2-1; TRBD2 might be the D (6 bases). The CDR3 is made up of 15 amino acids. Trimming shortened V by 4 bases and J by 4 bases, and 14 bases separated the two germline ends. The CDR3 sequence: CASSSRAGRYNEQFF. Here the CDR3 DNA reads TGTGCCAGCAGTTCTCGAGCGGGTCGTTACAATGAGCAGTTCTTC.

J is TRBJ2-1 and V is TRBV6-5; TRBD2 might be the D (5 bases). Trimming left V 6 bases short and J 7 bases short, with 13 bases between. The CDR3 is made up of 13 amino acids. Germline CDR1 MNHEY, CDR2 SVGAGI. CDR3 DNA sequence: TGTGCCAGCAGGAGGGCTTCTCGTAATGAGCAGTTCTTC. Translated, it gives CASRRASRNEQFF.

The chain couples TRBV7-2 to TRBJ2-2; D is possibly TRBD2 (5 bases). The V end lost 0 bases, the J end lost 4 bases, and 9 bases lay between the germline ends. Germline V gene data show CDR1 as SGHTA and CDR2 as FQGNSA. This CDR3 comprises 15 residues. This CDR3 is CASSLAGVGTGELFF. In DNA, the CDR3 is TGTGCCAGCAGCTTAGCCGGGGTCGGCACCGGGGAGCTGTTTTTT.

This clonotype was picked up a small number of times. The V gene is TRBV2, the J gene TRBJ2-1; 10 positions agree with TRBD2. Per the germline V gene, CDR1 is SNHLY and CDR2 is FYNNEI. The J segment lost 9 bases and the V segment lost 10 bases, leaving 12 bases of the junction unmatched. This CDR3 is 14 amino acids long. CDR3 DNA sequence: TGTGCCACCCTAGTCTCTAGCGGGGGATTTGAGCAGTTCTTC. Encoded protein: CATLVSSGGFEQFF.

The rearrangement links TRBV6-6 to TRBJ1-6; the D is unclear. Germline V gives CDR1 MNHNY, CDR2 SVGAGI (reference sequence). The ends were cut back, 8 bases at V and 14 bases at J, with 10 bases in the middle. CDR3 size: 10 residues. In nucleotides, the CDR3 is TGTGCCAGCCGCGGAGAGACCCTCCACTTT. Amino acid sequence: CASRGETLHF.

This clonotype was counted ten times or more. The chain links TRBV3-1 to TRBJ2-4, with 13 bases fitting TRBD2. The junction had 1 base not matched to a gene; V was cut back by 4 bases and J by 1 base. The CDR3 loop spans 16 amino acids. Germline V CDR1 and CDR2: LGHDT, YNNKEL (reference sequence). CDR3: CASSPTSGGAKNIQYF. In DNA form, the CDR3 reads TGTGCCAGCAGCCCGACTAGCGGGGGGGCCAAAAACATTCAGTACTTC.

The chain combines TRBV7-8 with TRBJ1-1; TRBD1 matches at 7 bases. This CDR3 has 14 residues. The V gene end was trimmed by 6 bases and the J gene end by 2 bases; junction bases not matched to a gene: 6. Germline CDR1 is SGHVS and CDR2 is FQNEAQ. CDR3 loop: CASRPGTANTEAFF. In DNA form, the CDR3 reads TGTGCCAGCAGGCCCGGGACAGCCAACACTGAAGCTTTCTTT. Filled out from reference TRBV7-8 and TRBJ1-1, the complete variable domain reads GAGVSQSPRYKVAKRGQDVALRCDPISGHVSLFWYQQALGQGPEFLTYFQNEAQLDKSGLPSDRFFAERPEGSVSTLKIQRTQQEDSAVYLCASRPGTANTEAFFGQGTRLTVV.

For this clonotype: One end of the junction does not line up with germline, which may come from a read error. Written as DNA, the CDR3 is TGTGCCGGCAGCTTAAGGGGGGACCCCTACAATGAGCAGTTCTTC. It specifies CAGSLRGDPYNEQFF. The chain carries TRBV7-2 and TRBJ2-1; TRBD1 or TRBD2 may be the D gene (6 bases each). From germline, CDR1 is SGHTA and CDR2 FQGNSA. CDR3 size: 15 residues. The full variable domain, with the rest looked up from reference TRBV7-2 and TRBJ2-1, is GAGVSQSPSNKVTEKGKDVELRCDPISGHTALYWYRQSLGQGLEFLIYFQGNSAPDKSGLPSDRFSAERTGGSVSTLTIQRTQQEDSAVYLCAGSLRGDPYNEQFFGPGTRLTVL.

This clonotype was counted between two and nine times. This rearrangement joins TRBV20-1 to TRBJ2-6; D is ambiguous. V was cut by 2 bases and J by 2 bases, with 4 bases left in between. Per germline, CDR1 DFQATT and CDR2 SNEGSKA (reference sequence). The CDR3 consists of 13 residues. The CDR3 region is CSARIPGANVLTF. The CDR3 region has the DNA TGCAGTGCTAGAATCCCTGGGGCCAACGTCCTGACTTTC.

CDR3 nucleotide sequence: TGTGCCAGCAGCCAAGGGGACACTAATCAGCCCCAGCATTTT. This gives the protein CASSQGDTNQPQHF. This chain joins TRBV3-1 and TRBJ1-5; possible D gene TRBD1, 6 bases. Germline CDR1 is LGHDT and CDR2 is YNNKEL (reference sequence). Trimming stripped 1 base from V and 4 bases from J, with 8 bases between. The CDR3 consists of 14 residues.

CDR3 loop: CATRRGGGQETQYF. In DNA form, the CDR3 reads TGTGCCACCCGCAGGGGGGGGGGACAAGAGACCCAGTACTTC. This chain joins TRBV5-6 and TRBJ2-5, with D perhaps being TRBD1 or TRBD2 (7 bases each). CDR1 is SGHDT, CDR2 YYEEEE, per germline. Trimming shortened V by 9 bases and J by 2 bases, and 17 bases separated the two germline ends. This CDR3 has 14 residues.

The rearrangement uses TRBV5-1 and TRBJ2-7; D might be TRBD1 (5 bases). The V and J ends lost 4 bases and 4 bases respectively, with 15 bases between them. The CDR3 sequence is 14 residues long. Germline V gives CDR1 SGHRS, CDR2 YFSETQ. The CDR3 reads CASSPSHQGYEQYV. The DNA for the CDR3 is TGCGCCAGCAGCCCGTCCCACCAGGGTTACGAGCAGTACGTC.

This clonotype was observed a handful of times. The rearrangement joins TRBV4-3 to TRBJ2-2, with D perhaps matching TRBD1 or TRBD2 (5 bases each). The V and J ends lost 0 bases and 6 bases respectively, with 11 bases between them. Per germline, CDR1 LGHNA and CDR2 YSLEER. This CDR3 contains 15 residues. The CDR3 sequence is CASSQDGRGAGELFF. CDR3 nucleotide sequence: TGCGCCAGCAGCCAAGACGGACGGGGCGCCGGGGAGCTGTTTTTT.

This clonotype was detected a few times. The chain couples TRBV29-1 to TRBJ2-1; 7 bases fit TRBD1. The CDR3 has 12 residues. Germline CDR1 SQVTM, CDR2 ANQGSEA. With 6 bases clipped from V and 7 bases from J, the junction kept 6 bases outside the gene matches. The CDR3 DNA reads as TGCAGCGTGCGACAGGGACGGAATGAGCAGTTCTTC. This translates into CSVRQGRNEQFF.

This clonotype was seen repeatedly, ten times or more. This chain uses TRBV4-1 with TRBJ2-5; no reliable D call. CDR1 and CDR2 from the germline V gene are MGHRA and YSYEKL. Between the trimmed V and J ends, which lost 4 bases and 1 base, there was a span of 7 bases. The CDR3 length is 13 residues. The CDR3 protein is CASSRPGQETQYF. The CDR3 region has the DNA TGCGCCAGCAGCCGTCCAGGCCAAGAGACCCAGTACTTC.